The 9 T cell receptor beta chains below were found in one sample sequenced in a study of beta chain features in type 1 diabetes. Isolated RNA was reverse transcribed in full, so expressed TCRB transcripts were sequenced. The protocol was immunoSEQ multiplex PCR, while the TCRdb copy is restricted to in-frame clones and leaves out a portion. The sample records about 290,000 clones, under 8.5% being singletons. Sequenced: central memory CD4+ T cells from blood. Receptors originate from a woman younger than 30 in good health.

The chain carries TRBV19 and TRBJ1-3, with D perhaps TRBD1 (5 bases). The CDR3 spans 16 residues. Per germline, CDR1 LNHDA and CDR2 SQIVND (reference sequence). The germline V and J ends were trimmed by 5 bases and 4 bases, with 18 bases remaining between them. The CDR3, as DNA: TGTGCCAGTAGTCCCCAGGGCCAGGGTCTAGGAAACACCATATATTTT. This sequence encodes CASSPQGQGLGNTIYF.

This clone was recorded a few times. This chain's CDR3 is CASSFRTNEKLFF. CDR3 coding DNA: TGTGCCAGCAGTTTTCGGACTAATGAAAAACTGTTTTTT. The gene calls are TRBV27 and TRBJ1-4, with D unresolved. Trimming shortened V by 3 bases and J by 2 bases, and 4 bases separated the two germline ends. Germline assignment: CDR1 MNHEY and CDR2 SMNVEV (reference sequence). The CDR3 runs 13 residues.

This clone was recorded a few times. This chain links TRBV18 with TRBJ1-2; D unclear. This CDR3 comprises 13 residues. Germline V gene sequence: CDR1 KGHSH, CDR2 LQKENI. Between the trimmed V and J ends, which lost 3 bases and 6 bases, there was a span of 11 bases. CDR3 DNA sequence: TGTGCCAGCTCACCCGGGGAACTAAATGGCTACACCTTC. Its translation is CASSPGELNGYTF.

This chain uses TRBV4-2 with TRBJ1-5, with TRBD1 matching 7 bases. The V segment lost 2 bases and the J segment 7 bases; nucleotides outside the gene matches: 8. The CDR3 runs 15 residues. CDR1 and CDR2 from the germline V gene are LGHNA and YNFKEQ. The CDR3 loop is CASSQTGQGVQPQHF. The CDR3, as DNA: TGTGCCAGCAGCCAAACAGGCCAGGGGGTACAGCCCCAGCATTTT.

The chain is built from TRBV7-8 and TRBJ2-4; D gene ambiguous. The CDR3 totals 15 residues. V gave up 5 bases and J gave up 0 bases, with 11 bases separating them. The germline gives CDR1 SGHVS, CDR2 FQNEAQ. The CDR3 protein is CASSPVRVAKNIQYF. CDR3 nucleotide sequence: TGTGCCAGCAGCCCCGTACGGGTAGCCAAAAACATTCAGTACTTC.

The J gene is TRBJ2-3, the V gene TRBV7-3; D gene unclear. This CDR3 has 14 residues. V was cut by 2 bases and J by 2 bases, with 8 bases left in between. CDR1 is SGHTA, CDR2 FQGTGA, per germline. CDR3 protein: CASSLSTYTDTQYF. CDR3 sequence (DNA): TGTGCCAGCAGCTTATCGACTTACACAGATACGCAGTATTTT.

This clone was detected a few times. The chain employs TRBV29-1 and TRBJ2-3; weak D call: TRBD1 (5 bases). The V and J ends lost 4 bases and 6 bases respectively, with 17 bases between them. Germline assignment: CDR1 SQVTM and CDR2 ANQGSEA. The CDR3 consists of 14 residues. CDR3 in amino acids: CSVVGLVLPDTQYF. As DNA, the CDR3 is TGCAGCGTTGTGGGGCTAGTATTGCCGGATACGCAGTATTTT.

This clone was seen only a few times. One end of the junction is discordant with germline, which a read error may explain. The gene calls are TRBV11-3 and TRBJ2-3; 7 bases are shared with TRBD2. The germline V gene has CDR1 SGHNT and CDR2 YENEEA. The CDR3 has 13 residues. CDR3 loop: CASSVTSIDTQYF. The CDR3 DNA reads TGTGCCAGCAGCGTGACTAGCATAGATACGCAGTATTTT.

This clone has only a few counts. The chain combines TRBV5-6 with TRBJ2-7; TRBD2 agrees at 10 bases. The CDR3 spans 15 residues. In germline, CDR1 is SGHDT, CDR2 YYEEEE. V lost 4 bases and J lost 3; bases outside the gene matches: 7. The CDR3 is CASSAGLAENYEQYF. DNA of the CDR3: TGTGCCAGCAGCGCAGGACTAGCGGAGAACTACGAGCAGTACTTC.